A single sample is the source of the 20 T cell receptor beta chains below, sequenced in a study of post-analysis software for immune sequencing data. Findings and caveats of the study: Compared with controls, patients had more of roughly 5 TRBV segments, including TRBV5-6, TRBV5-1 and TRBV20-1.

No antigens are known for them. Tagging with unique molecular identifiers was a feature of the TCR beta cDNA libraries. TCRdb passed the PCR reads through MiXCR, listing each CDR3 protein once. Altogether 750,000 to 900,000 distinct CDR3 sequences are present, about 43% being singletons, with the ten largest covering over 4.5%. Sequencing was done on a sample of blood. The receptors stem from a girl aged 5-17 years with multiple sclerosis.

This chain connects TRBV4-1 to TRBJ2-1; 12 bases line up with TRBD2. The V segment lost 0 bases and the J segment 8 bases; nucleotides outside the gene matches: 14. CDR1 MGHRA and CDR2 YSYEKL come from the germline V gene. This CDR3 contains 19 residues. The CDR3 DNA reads TGCGCCAGCAGCCAAGATCCAGTTCGGGCTAGCGGGAGGGCAGATGAGCAGTTCTTC. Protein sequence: CASSQDPVRASGRADEQFF.

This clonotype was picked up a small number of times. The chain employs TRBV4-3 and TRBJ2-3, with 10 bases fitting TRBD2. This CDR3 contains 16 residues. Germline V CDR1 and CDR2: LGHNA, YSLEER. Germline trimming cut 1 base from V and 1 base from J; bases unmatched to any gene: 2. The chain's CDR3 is CASSQGSGRGTDTQYF. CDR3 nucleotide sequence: TGCGCCAGCAGCCAAGGGAGCGGGAGGGGCACAGATACGCAGTATTTT.

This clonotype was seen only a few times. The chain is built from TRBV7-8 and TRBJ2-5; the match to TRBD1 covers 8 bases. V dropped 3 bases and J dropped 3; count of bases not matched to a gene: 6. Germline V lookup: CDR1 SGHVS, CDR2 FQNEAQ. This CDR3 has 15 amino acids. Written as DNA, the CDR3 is TGTGCCAGCAGCTTCCGACAGGGGATGGAAGAGACCCAGTACTTC. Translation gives CASSFRQGMEETQYF.

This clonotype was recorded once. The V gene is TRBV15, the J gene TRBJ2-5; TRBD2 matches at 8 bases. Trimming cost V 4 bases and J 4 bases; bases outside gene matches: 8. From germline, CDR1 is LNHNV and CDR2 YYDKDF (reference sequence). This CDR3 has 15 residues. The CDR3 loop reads CATSTVREGRETQYF. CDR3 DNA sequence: TGTGCCACCAGCACCGTACGGGAGGGCCGAGAGACCCAGTACTTC.

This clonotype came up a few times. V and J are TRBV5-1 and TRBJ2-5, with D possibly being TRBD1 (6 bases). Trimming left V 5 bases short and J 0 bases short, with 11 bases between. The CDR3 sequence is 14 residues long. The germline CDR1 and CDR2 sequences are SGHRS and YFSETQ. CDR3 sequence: CASRYDRNQETQYF. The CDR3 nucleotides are TGCGCCAGCAGATACGACAGGAACCAAGAGACCCAGTACTTC.

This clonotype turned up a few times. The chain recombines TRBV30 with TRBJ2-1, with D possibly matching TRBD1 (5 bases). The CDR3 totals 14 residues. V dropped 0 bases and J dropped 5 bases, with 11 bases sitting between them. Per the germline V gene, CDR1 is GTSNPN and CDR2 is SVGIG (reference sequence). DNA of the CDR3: TGTGCCTGGAGTGTAGGGGTGCGCAACAATGAGCAGTTCTTC. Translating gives CAWSVGVRNNEQFF.

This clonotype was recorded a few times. The CDR3 sequence is CSASIPGSSYEQYF. CDR3 in DNA: TGCAGTGCTAGTATTCCGGGTTCGAGCTACGAGCAGTACTTC. V gene TRBV20-1 combines with J gene TRBJ2-7; no clear D gene. The V end was cut by 3 bases, the J end by 3 bases, with 15 bases between. This CDR3 has 14 residues. Germline V gives CDR1 DFQATT, CDR2 SNEGSKA (reference sequence).

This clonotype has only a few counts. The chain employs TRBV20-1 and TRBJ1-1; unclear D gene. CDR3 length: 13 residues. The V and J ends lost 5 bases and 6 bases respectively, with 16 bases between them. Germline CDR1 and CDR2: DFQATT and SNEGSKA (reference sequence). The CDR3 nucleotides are TGCAGTGCTGAGCCAGTACAAAGCCCTGAAGCTTTCTTT. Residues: CSAEPVQSPEAFF.

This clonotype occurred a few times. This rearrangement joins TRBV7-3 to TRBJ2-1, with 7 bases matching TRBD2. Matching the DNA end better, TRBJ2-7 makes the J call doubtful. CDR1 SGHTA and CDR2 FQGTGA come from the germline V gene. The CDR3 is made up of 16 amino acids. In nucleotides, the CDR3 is TGTGCCAGCAGCTCCCGGGGGAGGGCCACGTTTAATGAGCAGTACTTC. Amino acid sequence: CASSSRGRATFNEQYF.

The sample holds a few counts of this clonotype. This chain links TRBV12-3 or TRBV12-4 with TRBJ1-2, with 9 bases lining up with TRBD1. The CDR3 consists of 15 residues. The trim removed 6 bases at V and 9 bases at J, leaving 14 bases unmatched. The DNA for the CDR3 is TGTGCCAGCAGCCTACAGGGGGCGCGGGCGAGAAGCTACACCTTC. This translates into CASSLQGARARSYTF.

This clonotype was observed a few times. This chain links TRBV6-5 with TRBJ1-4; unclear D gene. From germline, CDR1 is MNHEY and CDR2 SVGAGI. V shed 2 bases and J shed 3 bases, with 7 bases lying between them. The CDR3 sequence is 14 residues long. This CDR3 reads CASSYTMANEKLFF. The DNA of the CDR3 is TGTGCCAGCAGTTACACAATGGCTAATGAAAAACTGTTTTTT.

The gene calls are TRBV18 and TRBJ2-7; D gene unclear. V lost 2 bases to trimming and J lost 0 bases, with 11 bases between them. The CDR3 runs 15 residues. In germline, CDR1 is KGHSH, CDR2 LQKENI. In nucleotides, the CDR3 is TGTGCCAGCTCACCAGGTGAAGCGTTCTCCTACGAGCAGTACTTC. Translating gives CASSPGEAFSYEQYF.

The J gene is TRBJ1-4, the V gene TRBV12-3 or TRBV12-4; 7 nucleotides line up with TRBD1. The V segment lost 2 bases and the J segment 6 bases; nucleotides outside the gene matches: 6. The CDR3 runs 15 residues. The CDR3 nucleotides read TGTGCCAGCAGTTTATCAGGGACAGAGTATGAAAAACTGTTTTTT. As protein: CASSLSGTEYEKLFF.

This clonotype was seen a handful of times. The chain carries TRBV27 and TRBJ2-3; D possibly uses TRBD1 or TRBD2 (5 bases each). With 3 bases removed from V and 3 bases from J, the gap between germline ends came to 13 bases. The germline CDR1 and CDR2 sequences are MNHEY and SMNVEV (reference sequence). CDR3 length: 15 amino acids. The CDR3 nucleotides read TGTGCCAGCAGTTTCAGGGACCCTATAACAGATACGCAGTATTTT. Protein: CASSFRDPITDTQYF.

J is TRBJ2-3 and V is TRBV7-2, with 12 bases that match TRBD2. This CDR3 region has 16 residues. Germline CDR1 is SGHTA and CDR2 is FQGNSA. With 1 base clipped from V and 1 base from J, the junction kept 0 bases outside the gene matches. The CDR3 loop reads CASSLGTSGGTDTQYF. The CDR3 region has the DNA TGTGCCAGCAGCTTAGGGACTAGCGGGGGCACAGATACGCAGTATTTT.

The CDR3 DNA sequence: TGTGCCAGCAGTTTAGGGGGGCCGTGGAACACCATATATTTT. It specifies CASSLGGPWNTIYF. The gene calls are TRBV27 and TRBJ1-3, with D tentatively TRBD1 (6 bases). V was clipped by 2 bases and J by 7 bases, with 12 bases between them. The CDR3 loop spans 14 amino acids. Germline lookup yields CDR1 MNHEY and CDR2 SMNVEV (reference sequence).

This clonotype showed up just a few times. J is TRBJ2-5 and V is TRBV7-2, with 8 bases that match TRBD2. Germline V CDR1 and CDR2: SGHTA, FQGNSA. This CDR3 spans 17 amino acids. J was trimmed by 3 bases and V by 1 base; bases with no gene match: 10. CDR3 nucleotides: TGTGCCAGCAGCTTAGTAGCGGGAAGAGGGTGGGAAGAGACCCAGTACTTC. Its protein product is CASSLVAGRGWEETQYF.

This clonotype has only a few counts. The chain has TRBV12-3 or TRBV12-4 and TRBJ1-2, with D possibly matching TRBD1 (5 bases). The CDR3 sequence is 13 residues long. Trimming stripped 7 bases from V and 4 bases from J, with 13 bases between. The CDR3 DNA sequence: TGTGCCAGCACCTTGGGGCCGCCCTATGGCTACACCTTC. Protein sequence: CASTLGPPYGYTF.

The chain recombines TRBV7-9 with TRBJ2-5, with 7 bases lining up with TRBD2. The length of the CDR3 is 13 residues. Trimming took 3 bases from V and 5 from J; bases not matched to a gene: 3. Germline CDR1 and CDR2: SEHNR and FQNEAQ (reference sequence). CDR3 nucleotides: TGTGCCAGCAGCTTGGACGGGGGGGAGACCCAGTACTTC. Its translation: CASSLDGGETQYF.

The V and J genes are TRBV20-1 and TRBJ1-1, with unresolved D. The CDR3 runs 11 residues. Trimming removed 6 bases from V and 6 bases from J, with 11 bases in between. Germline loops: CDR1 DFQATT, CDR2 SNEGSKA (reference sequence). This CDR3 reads CSAPRGPEAFF. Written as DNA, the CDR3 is TGCAGTGCCCCGAGAGGCCCTGAAGCTTTCTTT.